The 4 T cell receptor beta chains below were found in one sample sequenced in a study of cytomegalovirus exposure and HLA in healthy donors. Primers included in the PCR were 60 Vbeta and 13 Jbeta primers. Method: immunoSEQ multiplex PCR; TCRdb's copy keeps in-frame clones and lacks some. This table holds more than 85,000 clones, under 80% found once. The sequenced sample was PBMCs. These receptors all come from a woman aged 45-65 years in good health and CMV-seropositive.

This clone was detected a few times. The V call is TRBV27, the J call TRBJ2-2; D is unresolved. Trimming took 8 bases from V and 4 from J, leaving 14 bases between them. CDR3 length: 14 residues. Germline CDR1 reads MNHEY; CDR2 reads SMNVEV (reference sequence). This CDR3 is CASLPRAGTGELFF. The CDR3 nucleotides read TGTGCCAGCCTTCCCCGAGCCGGCACCGGGGAGCTGTTTTTT.

The chain links TRBV2 to TRBJ1-2, with 7 bases fitting TRBD1. V dropped 10 bases and J dropped 0; count of bases not matched to a gene: 5. Germline CDR1 and CDR2: SNHLY and FYNNEI. The CDR3 length is 13 residues. For the CDR3, the DNA is TGTGCCACCTCGACAGGGACTAACTATGGCTACACCTTC. It encodes CATSTGTNYGYTF. The whole variable domain, filled in from reference TRBV2 and TRBJ1-2, reads EPEVTQTPSHQVTQMGQEVILRCVPISNHLYFYWYRQILGQKVEFLVSFYNNEISEKSEIFDDQFSVERPDGSNFTLKIRSTKLEDSAMYFCATSTGTNYGYTFGSGTRLTVV.

The rearrangement links TRBV5-1 to TRBJ1-2, with 7 positions matching TRBD1. This CDR3 has 14 amino acids. CDR1 and CDR2 (germline): SGHRS, YFSETQ. Trimming removed 0 bases from V and 3 bases from J; junction bases left unmatched: 2. The CDR3 spells CASSLAGGDYGYTF. The CDR3 DNA reads as TGCGCCAGCAGCTTGGCAGGGGGAGACTATGGCTACACCTTC. Full variable domain (outside the CDR3, taken from reference TRBV5-1 and TRBJ1-2): KAGVTQTPRYLIKTRGQQVTLSCSPISGHRSVSWYQQTPGQGLQFLFEYFSETQRNKGNFPGRFSGRQFSNSRSEMNVSTLELGDSALYLCASSLAGGDYGYTFGSGTRLTVV.

The rearrangement links TRBV4-1 to TRBJ2-2; the D gene is possibly TRBD1 (5 bases). V lost 0 bases and J 6 bases, leaving 17 bases between the germline ends. Germline CDR1 reads MGHRA; CDR2 reads YSYEKL. CDR3 size: 17 residues. This chain's CDR3 is CASSQDQRRVVSGELFF. CDR3 in DNA: TGCGCCAGCAGCCAAGATCAGCGCAGGGTTGTGTCCGGGGAGCTGTTTTTT.